These 32 T cell receptor beta chains share one sample of origin, sequenced in a study of T cell responses to AZD1222 COVID-19 vaccine. Profiled with immunoSEQ multiplex PCR; TCRdb holds only in-frame clones, not every one. The sample carries around 150,000 clones, approximately 85% recorded once. Sequencing was performed on peripheral blood, taken 28 days after the second dose of the MenACWY control vaccine. These receptors were collected from an adult who received the MenACWY meningococcal vaccine as a control.

The chain joins TRBV7-2 to TRBJ1-6, with 12 nucleotides matching TRBD1. Germline trimming cut 2 bases from V and 10 bases from J; bases unmatched to any gene: 3. This CDR3 comprises 15 residues. Germline V gene lookup returns CDR1 SGHTA and CDR2 FQGNSA. CDR3 DNA: TGTGCCAGCAGCTTATCTGGGACAGGGGGCTCACCCCTCCACTTT. This sequence encodes CASSLSGTGGSPLHF.

The V gene is TRBV7-9, the J gene TRBJ2-7; no clear D. Germline V gene sequence: CDR1 SEHNR, CDR2 FQNEAQ (reference sequence). The CDR3 is 13 residues long. Trimming removed 0 bases at V and 3 bases at J, with 6 bases between. The CDR3 sequence: CASSLAGNYEQYV. In DNA form, the CDR3 reads TGTGCCAGCAGCTTAGCAGGGAACTACGAGCAGTACGTC.

Note on this clone: The sample holds other DNA sequences that translate to the same CDR3. The rearrangement uses TRBV6-5 and TRBJ1-1; 9 positions agree with TRBD1. The trim removed 6 bases at V and 5 bases at J, leaving 7 bases unmatched. CDR1 is MNHEY and CDR2 is SVGAGI in the germline V gene. This CDR3 is 14 amino acids long. CDR3 nucleotides: TGTGCCAGCAGACCGGGACAGGGCTATACTGAAGCTTTCTTT. This encodes CASRPGQGYTEAFF.

CDR3 DNA: TGCGCCAGCAGCAGGACAGGGGGCAGCTATGGCTACACCTTC. It yields the protein CASSRTGGSYGYTF. The chain joins TRBV5-1 to TRBJ1-2; 11 nucleotides align to TRBD1. CDR1 SGHRS and CDR2 YFSETQ come from the germline V gene. Trimming at V came to 4 bases and at J to 4 bases, leaving 3 bases not matched to a gene. CDR3 size: 14 residues. Complete variable domain (other parts from reference TRBV5-1 and TRBJ1-2): KAGVTQTPRYLIKTRGQQVTLSCSPISGHRSVSWYQQTPGQGLQFLFEYFSETQRNKGNFPGRFSGRQFSNSRSEMNVSTLELGDSALYLCASSRTGGSYGYTFGSGTRLTVV.

The chain couples TRBV14 to TRBJ1-2; D might be TRBD1 (5 bases). V shed 4 bases and J shed 1 base, with 7 bases lying between them. The V gene's germline CDR1 is SGHDN and CDR2 FVKESK. The CDR3 covers 13 residues. The CDR3 DNA is TGTGCCAGCAGCCGACAGTATAACTATGGCTACACCTTC. Translation gives CASSRQYNYGYTF.

The V call is TRBV7-2, the J call TRBJ1-5; D unresolved. The CDR3 sequence is 16 residues long. The V and J ends lost 5 bases and 0 bases respectively, with 14 bases between them. CDR1 SGHTA and CDR2 FQGNSA come from the germline V gene. In DNA, the CDR3 is TGTGCCAGCAGCGAGACAACTACAGTTAGCAATCAGCCCCAGCATTTT. It translates to CASSETTTVSNQPQHF.

This rearrangement joins TRBV18 to TRBJ2-1; a weak D match, TRBD2 (7 bases). V was pared by 2 bases and J by 0 bases, with 17 bases between. This CDR3 region has 18 residues. Looked up from germline, CDR1 is KGHSH and CDR2 is LQKENI. CDR3 in DNA: TGTGCCAGCTCACCAGCGTCGGGGGGCACTAGCTCCTACAATGAGCAGTTCTTC. Protein sequence: CASSPASGGTSSYNEQFF.

Only one count was recorded for this clone. V is TRBV2 and J is TRBJ1-3; possible D gene TRBD1, 5 bases. The CDR3 spans 13 residues. Trimming left V 6 bases short and J 2 bases short, with 8 bases between. CDR1 SNHLY and CDR2 FYNNEI come from the germline V gene. CDR3 protein: CASSMTAGNTIYF. The CDR3, as DNA: TGTGCCAGCAGCATGACAGCTGGAAACACCATATATTTT. The full variable domain, completed using reference TRBV2 and TRBJ1-3, is EPEVTQTPSHQVTQMGQEVILRCVPISNHLYFYWYRQILGQKVEFLVSFYNNEISEKSEIFDDQFSVERPDGSNFTLKIRSTKLEDSAMYFCASSMTAGNTIYFGEGSWLTVV.

The J gene is TRBJ2-4, the V gene TRBV2, with 9 bases lining up with TRBD2. V lost 5 bases, J lost 15 bases, and 8 bases stayed unmatched. The CDR3 has 12 residues. The V gene's germline CDR1 is SNHLY and CDR2 FYNNEI. The CDR3: CASSLAGVGRYF. For the CDR3, the DNA is TGTGCCAGCAGTTTAGCGGGGGTTGGGAGGTACTTC.

The rearrangement uses TRBV6-5 and TRBJ2-1; the match to TRBD2 covers 11 bases. Germline values: CDR1 MNHEY, CDR2 SVGAGI. The CDR3 covers 15 residues. The V and J ends lost 7 bases and 9 bases, in that order; junction bases with no gene match: 11. The CDR3 reads CASTPFSGGAVEQFF. Written as DNA, the CDR3 is TGTGCCAGCACCCCCTTTAGCGGGGGGGCAGTTGAGCAGTTCTTC.

The chain is built from TRBV7-8 and TRBJ2-1; D may be TRBD1 (5 bases). The V gene's germline CDR1 is SGHVS and CDR2 FQNEAQ. CDR3 length equals 15 residues. V was cut by 1 base and J by 8 bases, with 15 bases left in between. The CDR3, as DNA: TGTGCCAGCAGCTTAGAAGGGGCTAGAAAGTATGAGCAGTTCTTC. Translation gives CASSLEGARKYEQFF.

This rearrangement joins TRBV3-1 (or the pseudogene TRBV3-2) to TRBJ2-1; D call uncertain. The germline CDR1 and CDR2 sequences are LGHDT and YNNKEL (reference sequence). The CDR3 is made up of 18 amino acids. Trimming took off 0 bases at V and 8 bases at J, with 23 bases between the two ends. CDR3 coding DNA: TGTGCCAGCAGCCAAGAAGGTGTGGGTAGGCTAGTCAGCGATGAGCAGTTCTTC. It specifies CASSQEGVGRLVSDEQFF.

Only a few counts were recorded for this clone. The rearrangement uses TRBV30 and TRBJ2-7; D unresolved. Germline V gives CDR1 GTSNPN, CDR2 SVGIG (reference sequence). The CDR3 totals 13 residues. V shed 0 bases and J shed 3 bases, with 9 bases lying between them. The CDR3 loop is CAWSVGRRYEQYF. The CDR3 DNA reads TGTGCCTGGAGTGTAGGTCGGCGCTACGAGCAGTACTTC.

The CDR3 sequence: CASSDLGLNTEAFF. The CDR3 DNA is TGTGCCAGTAGTGACCTTGGACTGAACACTGAAGCTTTCTTT. J is TRBJ1-1 and V is TRBV19; D remains unclear. Trimming stripped 5 bases from V and 0 bases from J, with 10 bases between. Per the germline V gene, CDR1 is LNHDA and CDR2 is SQIVND (reference sequence). The CDR3 loop spans 14 amino acids. Variable domain in full (rest from reference TRBV19 and TRBJ1-1): DGGITQSPKYLFRKEGQNVTLSCEQNLNHDAMYWYRQDPGQGLRLIYYSQIVNDFQKGDIAEGYSVSREKKESFPLTVTSAQKNPTAFYLCASSDLGLNTEAFFGQGTRLTVV.

This clone was recorded a few times. The chain couples TRBV19 to TRBJ1-4, with TRBD1 identical over 9 bases. The length of the CDR3 is 15 residues. After removal of 6 bases from V and 7 bases from J, the junction contained 9 bases not matched to a gene. Germline-derived CDR1 and CDR2 are LNHDA and SQIVND (reference sequence). CDR3 residues: CASRGGGTGSEKLFF. In DNA form, the CDR3 reads TGTGCCAGTAGAGGAGGCGGGACAGGGTCTGAAAAACTGTTTTTT.

The V and J genes are TRBV10-3 and TRBJ2-7; 11 positions match TRBD1. The CDR3 is 16 amino acids. Germline V gene sequence: CDR1 ENHRY, CDR2 SYGVKD. Losses at the gene ends were 4 bases for V and 1 base for J; bases not matched to a gene: 6. For the CDR3, the DNA is TGTGCCATCAGTGGGCAGGGACAGGGGGTATCCTACGAGCAGTACTTC. This translates into CAISGQGQGVSYEQYF.

The chain recombines TRBV24-1 with TRBJ1-1; a weak D match, TRBD1 (5 bases). The V end was cut by 4 bases, the J end by 4 bases, with 12 bases between. Germline V CDR1 and CDR2: KGHDR, SFDVKD. This CDR3 spans 14 amino acids. For the CDR3, the DNA is TGTGCCACCAGTGAAACGGGGGACGGCACTGAAGCTTTCTTT. Its translation is CATSETGDGTEAFF.

This chain uses TRBV5-8 with TRBJ2-2; tentatively, D is TRBD1 (5 bases). The CDR3 is 14 amino acids. Germline V gene data show CDR1 as SGHTS and CDR2 as YDEGEE. The ends were cut back, 1 base at V and 1 base at J, with 5 bases in the middle. This CDR3 is CASSLRGNTGELFF. The CDR3 DNA is TGTGCCAGCAGCTTGAGGGGGAACACCGGGGAGCTGTTTTTT.

This clone was found once. The chain recombines TRBV19 with TRBJ1-2; D may be TRBD1 (5 bases). CDR1 and CDR2 (germline): LNHDA, SQIVND (reference sequence). The ends were cut back, 3 bases at V and 0 bases at J, with 17 bases in the middle. This CDR3 contains 17 residues. CDR3 in DNA: TGTGCCAGTAGTATCCCTTTCAAACAGGCGACTAACTATGGCTACACCTTC. Translation: CASSIPFKQATNYGYTF.

This sequence joins TRBV7-3 and TRBJ2-6; 8 nucleotides line up with TRBD1. This CDR3 is built from 19 residues. In germline, CDR1 is SGHTA, CDR2 FQGTGA. Trimming at V came to 5 bases and at J to 0 bases, leaving 12 bases not matched to a gene. The DNA of the CDR3 is TGTGCCAGCAGCCCCCGGGGTGGACAGGGTCTCTCTGGGGCCAACGTCCTGACTTTC. It encodes CASSPRGGQGLSGANVLTF.

This chain connects TRBV6-5 to TRBJ1-1; D gene unclear. The germline CDR1 and CDR2 sequences are MNHEY and SVGAGI. V was shortened by 10 bases and J by 1 base, with 10 bases between the two germline ends. The length of the CDR3 is 12 residues. The CDR3 DNA sequence: TGTGCCACCCGGTCGGGGAACACTGAAGCTTTCTTT. This translates into CATRSGNTEAFF.

On this clone: The identical CDR3 is also encoded by other nucleotide sequences in the sample. The chain carries TRBV16 and TRBJ1-5, with D tentatively TRBD1 (6 bases). The V and J ends lost 4 bases and 7 bases respectively, with 14 bases between them. Germline CDR1 reads KGHSY; CDR2 reads FQNENV. CDR3 length: 14 amino acids. The chain's CDR3 is CASSPGQGRQPQHF. CDR3 in DNA: TGTGCCAGCAGCCCGGGGCAGGGGAGGCAGCCCCAGCATTTT.

The V and J genes are TRBV19 and TRBJ1-6; 8 nucleotides match TRBD1. This CDR3 is built from 13 residues. Per the germline V gene, CDR1 is LNHDA and CDR2 is SQIVND (reference sequence). V shed 7 bases, J shed 7 bases, and the junction held 3 bases outside the gene matches. CDR3 nucleotides: TGTGCCAGTAACAGGGGGTACAATTCACCCCTCCACTTT. Translated: CASNRGYNSPLHF. The variable domain in full, completed from reference TRBV19 and TRBJ1-6, reads DGGITQSPKYLFRKEGQNVTLSCEQNLNHDAMYWYRQDPGQGLRLIYYSQIVNDFQKGDIAEGYSVSREKKESFPLTVTSAQKNPTAFYLCASNRGYNSPLHFGNGTRLTVT.

The gene calls are TRBV11-3 and TRBJ2-1, with 14 positions matching TRBD2. Germline CDR1 is SGHNT and CDR2 is YENEEA. The CDR3 has 16 amino acids. With V trimmed by 3 bases and J by 8 bases, 6 bases remained unmatched. As DNA, the CDR3 is TGTGCCAGCAGCTTTGCCGGGACTAGCGGGAGTTATGAGCAGTTCTTC. Residues: CASSFAGTSGSYEQFF.

The chain couples TRBV7-8 to TRBJ2-3; no definite D call. Trimming cost V 3 bases and J 1 base, with 8 bases left between them. Germline lookup yields CDR1 SGHVS and CDR2 FQNEAQ. This CDR3 comprises 14 residues. Here the CDR3 DNA reads TGTGCCAGCAGCTTGCCAGCCCGCACAGATACGCAGTATTTT. Amino acids: CASSLPARTDTQYF.

The chain recombines TRBV21-1 with TRBJ2-7; the D segment call TRBD1 is taken from the table without a DNA check. TRBV21-1 constitutes a pseudogene. The CDR3 is 16 residues long. CDR3 bases: TGTGCCAGCAGCAAGGTAATAGGGGACAGAGCCTACGAGCAGTACTTC. Protein sequence: CASSKVIGDRAYEQYF.

V and J are TRBV27 and TRBJ1-1; D might be TRBD1 (6 bases). This CDR3 comprises 14 residues. Trimming took off 6 bases at V and 4 bases at J, with 15 bases between the two ends. Germline values: CDR1 MNHEY, CDR2 SMNVEV (reference sequence). The CDR3 region has the DNA TGTGCCAGCAGCACAGGGCCTTTCCCCACTGAAGCTTTCTTT. Protein sequence: CASSTGPFPTEAFF.

This clone was detected a few times. This chain joins TRBV4-1 and TRBJ1-1; D possibly corresponds to TRBD1 (5 bases). The germline V gene encodes CDR1 MGHRA and CDR2 YSYEKL. The CDR3 loop spans 16 amino acids. V was shortened by 5 bases and J by 4 bases, with 20 bases between the two germline ends. CDR3 DNA sequence: TGCGCCAGCAGCGAGCAGAGGGGCTTAAGAACCACTGAAGCTTTCTTT. Translated, it gives CASSEQRGLRTTEAFF.

The gene calls are TRBV6-5 and TRBJ2-3; D uncertain. The V gene's germline CDR1 is MNHEY and CDR2 SVGAGI. The CDR3 sequence is 13 residues long. Trimming removed 6 bases at V and 0 bases at J, with 7 bases between. CDR3 nucleotide sequence: TGTGCCAGCAGGAAGAAAAGCACAGATACGCAGTATTTT. Translated, it gives CASRKKSTDTQYF.

The V gene is TRBV5-6, the J gene TRBJ2-5, with 14 bases lining up with TRBD2. V lost 4 bases to trimming and J lost 6 bases; unmatched junction nucleotides: 11. The CDR3 covers 17 residues. CDR1 and CDR2 from the germline V gene are SGHDT and YYEEEE. Here the CDR3 reads CASSTGVGLAGGKTQYF. The CDR3 DNA reads as TGTGCCAGCAGCACGGGGGTCGGACTAGCGGGAGGAAAGACCCAGTACTTC.

V gene TRBV2 combines with J gene TRBJ1-1, with D maybe TRBD1 (6 bases). Trimming shortened V by 4 bases and J by 3 bases, and 12 bases separated the two germline ends. Germline loops: CDR1 SNHLY, CDR2 FYNNEI. CDR3 length: 14 residues. For the CDR3, the DNA is TGTGCCAGCAGTGGGAATCAGGGGTACACTGAAGCTTTCTTT. Translation gives CASSGNQGYTEAFF.

The rearrangement links TRBV7-2 to TRBJ1-1, with 10 bases matching TRBD1. After removal of 1 base from V and 1 base from J, the junction contained 9 bases not matched to a gene. Germline V gene sequence: CDR1 SGHTA, CDR2 FQGNSA. The CDR3 contains 18 residues. The CDR3 DNA sequence: TGTGCCAGCAGCTTAGGCCCCGGGACAGGGGATTGGAACACTGAAGCTTTCTTT. Translated: CASSLGPGTGDWNTEAFF.